Included here is one TCR beta chain sequence, with context. The source of the sample is a study of T cell responses to AZD1222 COVID-19 vaccine. The ends lost 7 bases at V and 2 bases at J; junction bases unmatched: 12. Germline V gene data show CDR1 as SNHLY and CDR2 as FYNNEI. The CDR3 sequence is 16 residues long. Profiling relied on immunoSEQ multiplex PCR, and the TCRdb table lists in-frame clones only, not all of them. The sample contains 90,000 to 110,000 clones, about 91% of which appear only once. The genes are TRBV2 and TRBJ1-2; 8 bases line up with TRBD1. This TCR was sampled from an adult in good health. The source material was peripheral blood, sampled on day 0 of AZD1222 vaccination. CDR3 protein: CASKEARGQENYGYTF. The CDR3 coding sequence is TGTGCCAGCAAAGAGGCCAGGGGGCAAGAGAACTATGGCTACACCTTC.